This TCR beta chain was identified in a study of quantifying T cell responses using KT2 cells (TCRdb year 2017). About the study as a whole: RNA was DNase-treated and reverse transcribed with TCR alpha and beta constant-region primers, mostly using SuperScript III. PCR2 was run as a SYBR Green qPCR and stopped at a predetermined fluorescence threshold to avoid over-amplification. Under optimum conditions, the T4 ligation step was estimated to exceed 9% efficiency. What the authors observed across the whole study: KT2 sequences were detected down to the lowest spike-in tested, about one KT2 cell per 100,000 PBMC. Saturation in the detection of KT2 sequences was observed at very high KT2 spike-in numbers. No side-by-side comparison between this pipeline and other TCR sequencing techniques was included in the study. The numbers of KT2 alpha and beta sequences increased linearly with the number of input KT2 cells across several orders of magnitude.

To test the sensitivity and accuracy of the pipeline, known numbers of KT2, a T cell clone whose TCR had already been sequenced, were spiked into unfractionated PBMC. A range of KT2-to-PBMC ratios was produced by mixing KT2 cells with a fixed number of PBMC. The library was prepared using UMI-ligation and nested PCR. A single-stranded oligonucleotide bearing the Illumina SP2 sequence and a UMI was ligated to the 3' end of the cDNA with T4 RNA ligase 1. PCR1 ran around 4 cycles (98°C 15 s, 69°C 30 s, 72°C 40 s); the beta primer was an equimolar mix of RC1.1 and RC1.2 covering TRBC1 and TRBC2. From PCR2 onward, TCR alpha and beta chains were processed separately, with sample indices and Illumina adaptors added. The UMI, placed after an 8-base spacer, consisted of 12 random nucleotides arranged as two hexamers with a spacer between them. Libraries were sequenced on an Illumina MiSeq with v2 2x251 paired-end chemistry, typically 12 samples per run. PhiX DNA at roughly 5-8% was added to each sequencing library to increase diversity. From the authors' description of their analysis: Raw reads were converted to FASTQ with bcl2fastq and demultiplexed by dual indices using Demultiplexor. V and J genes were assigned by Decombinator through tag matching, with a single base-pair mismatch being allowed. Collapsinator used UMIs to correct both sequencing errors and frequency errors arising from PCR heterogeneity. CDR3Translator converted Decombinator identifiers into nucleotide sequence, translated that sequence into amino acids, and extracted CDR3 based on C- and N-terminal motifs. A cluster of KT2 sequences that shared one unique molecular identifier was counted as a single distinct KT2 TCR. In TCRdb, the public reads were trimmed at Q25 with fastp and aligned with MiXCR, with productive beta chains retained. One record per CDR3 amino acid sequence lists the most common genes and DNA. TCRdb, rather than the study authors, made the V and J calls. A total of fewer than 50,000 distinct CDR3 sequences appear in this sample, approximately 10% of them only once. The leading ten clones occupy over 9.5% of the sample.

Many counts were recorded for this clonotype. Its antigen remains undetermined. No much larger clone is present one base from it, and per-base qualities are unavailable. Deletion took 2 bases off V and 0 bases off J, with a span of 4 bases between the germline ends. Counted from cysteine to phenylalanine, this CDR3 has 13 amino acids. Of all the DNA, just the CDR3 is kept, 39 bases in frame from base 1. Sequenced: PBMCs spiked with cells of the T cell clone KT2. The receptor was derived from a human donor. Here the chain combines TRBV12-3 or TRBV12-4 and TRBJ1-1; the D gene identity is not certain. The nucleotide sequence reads TGTGCCAGCAGTTTATCCCTGAACACTGAAGCTTTCTTT. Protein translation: CASSLSLNTEAFF.